This passage covers 25 T cell receptor beta chains from one sample sequenced in a study of human T cells and chemical hapten exposure. Each CDR3 protein gets one entry after TCRdb re-called the RACE reads with MiXCR. Among 95,000 or so distinct CDR3 sequences listed, approximately 10% were seen once. The time point here: patch test 2, 6 weeks after DPC sensitization. Described treatment: therapeutic diphenylcyclopropenone sensitization with weekly scalp DPC. The material was whole blood, obtained in connection with sensitization to the hapten diphenylcyclopropenone (DPC). All receptors come from a woman aged 40 to 50 with alopecia areata. Some clones in this sample may be carry-over from other donors' samples.

Worth noting for this clonotype: This sequence may be a read error, since a much larger clone differs from it by one base. The gene calls are TRBV6-6 and TRBJ2-7, with TRBD1 matching over 8 bases. The V gene's germline CDR1 is MNHNY and CDR2 SVGAGI (reference sequence). The CDR3 consists of 17 residues. V shed 0 bases and J 1 base; nucleotides not matched to a gene: 8. CDR3 loop: CASSYSMGQDLSYEQYF. The CDR3 coding sequence is TGTGCCAGCAGTTACTCGATGGGACAGGATTTGTCCTACGAGCAGTACTTC.

In its sample, this clonotype was seen a few times. The chain is built from TRBV15 and TRBJ2-5; no clear D. Germline V CDR1 and CDR2: LNHNV, YYDKDF (reference sequence). The CDR3 extends over 15 amino acids. V lost 0 bases to trimming and J lost 0 bases, with 8 bases between them. The CDR3 DNA reads as TGTGCCACCAGCAGAGACAGGAATTACCAAGAGACCCAGTACTTC. Translation gives CATSRDRNYQETQYF. Based on the CDR3 plus reference TRBV15 and TRBJ2-5, the full variable domain is DAMVIQNPRYQVTQFGKPVTLSCSQTLNHNVMYWYQQKSSQAPKLLFHYYDKDFNNEADTPDNFQSRRPNTSFCFLDIRSPGLGDTAMYLCATSRDRNYQETQYFGPGTRLLVL.

This clonotype was observed a handful of times. The chain couples TRBV19 to TRBJ1-5; tentative D call: TRBD1 (6 bases). This CDR3 comprises 14 residues. V gave up 5 bases and J gave up 3 bases, with 11 bases separating them. CDR1 and CDR2 from the germline V gene are LNHDA and SQIVND (reference sequence). The CDR3 DNA reads TGTGCCAGTAGTCGACAGGCTCCCAATCAGCCCCAGCATTTT. Translating it yields CASSRQAPNQPQHF.

This clonotype was seen ten or more times. The chain uses TRBV13 and TRBJ2-5; TRBD1 aligns across 7 bases. J gave up 3 bases and V 6 bases, and 4 bases lay outside the gene matches. The CDR3 has 13 residues. Germline V lookup: CDR1 PRHDT, CDR2 FYEKMQ (reference sequence). CDR3 DNA sequence: TGTGCCAGCAGACACGACAGGGAAGAGACCCAGTACTTC. This encodes CASRHDREETQYF. The full variable domain, with the rest looked up from reference TRBV13 and TRBJ2-5, is AAGVIQSPRHLIKEKRETATLKCYPIPRHDTVYWYQQGPGQDPQFLISFYEKMQSDKGSIPDRFSAQQFSDYHSELNMSSLELGDSALYFCASRHDREETQYFGPGTRLLVL.

This chain links TRBV30 with TRBJ1-2; 9 bases fit TRBD1. Germline assignment: CDR1 GTSNPN and CDR2 SVGIG (reference sequence). This CDR3 has 12 residues. J gave up 8 bases and V 5 bases, and 6 bases lay outside the gene matches. The CDR3 sequence: CAWGDRARGYTF. The CDR3 bases are TGTGCCTGGGGGGACAGGGCGCGAGGCTACACCTTC.

In this sample, this clonotype turned up many times. The chain recombines TRBV12-3 or TRBV12-4 with TRBJ1-1, with a weak D call TRBD1 (5 bases). Trimming removed 6 bases at V and 0 bases at J, with 11 bases between. The CDR3 has 14 amino acids. The CDR3 region has the DNA TGTGCCAGCAGGCAGGCGGGACTGAACACTGAAGCTTTCTTT. This gives the protein CASRQAGLNTEAFF.

The chain recombines TRBV5-4 with TRBJ2-5, with D perhaps given as TRBD1 or TRBD2 (5 bases each). Trimming took 4 bases from V and 2 from J, leaving 12 bases between them. The germline gives CDR1 SGHNT, CDR2 YYREEE (reference sequence). The CDR3 is 14 amino acids. The CDR3 DNA reads as TGTGCCAGCAGCAGAACGGGGCGGCAAGAGACCCAGTACTTC. Its protein is CASSRTGRQETQYF.

Only a few counts were recorded for this clonotype. The chain couples TRBV12-3 or TRBV12-4 to TRBJ2-1, with D possibly matching TRBD2 (6 bases). The V gene lost 1 base and the J gene lost 5 bases, with 12 bases spanning the gap. The CDR3 runs to 15 residues. The CDR3 sequence is CASSLGLAINNEQFF. CDR3 nucleotide sequence: TGTGCCAGCAGTTTAGGGCTAGCGATCAACAATGAGCAGTTCTTC.

This clonotype showed up many times. The rearrangement joins TRBV7-2 to TRBJ2-2; TRBD2 matches 14 bases. V was clipped by 8 bases and J by 5 bases; unmatched bases: 13. This CDR3 is 18 amino acids long. Germline V gene sequence: CDR1 SGHTA, CDR2 FQGNSA. The CDR3 loop reads CASGGLAGVPLRTGELFF. For the CDR3, the DNA is TGTGCCAGCGGGGGACTAGCGGGGGTCCCTCTGCGAACCGGGGAGCTGTTTTTT. Supplemented by reference TRBV7-2 and TRBJ2-2, the full variable domain reads GAGVSQSPSNKVTEKGKDVELRCDPISGHTALYWYRQSLGQGLEFLIYFQGNSAPDKSGLPSDRFSAERTGGSVSTLTIQRTQQEDSAVYLCASGGLAGVPLRTGELFFGEGSRLTVL.

The sample holds a few counts of this clonotype. As DNA, the CDR3 is TGTGCCAGCAGCGTCGGACGGGCGGGCGAGCAGTACTTC. Protein sequence: CASSVGRAGEQYF. The chain recombines TRBV27 with TRBJ2-7; D may be TRBD2 (5 bases). The CDR3 contains 13 residues. Germline CDR1 and CDR2: MNHEY and SMNVEV (reference sequence). Trimming shortened V by 6 bases and J by 6 bases, and 15 bases separated the two germline ends.

This chain uses TRBV9 with TRBJ1-5; the D is unclear. The germline V and J ends were trimmed by 6 bases and 3 bases, with 7 bases remaining between them. CDR1 and CDR2 from the germline V gene are SGDLS and YYNGEE. The length of the CDR3 is 12 residues. This CDR3 is CASTVFNQPQHF. CDR3 coding DNA: TGTGCCAGCACCGTGTTCAATCAGCCCCAGCATTTT.

This chain links TRBV7-2 with TRBJ1-4, with TRBD1 matching over 7 bases. The J segment lost 13 bases and the V segment lost 4 bases, leaving 9 bases of the junction unmatched. Germline V lookup: CDR1 SGHTA, CDR2 FQGNSA. The CDR3 loop spans 13 amino acids. In nucleotides, the CDR3 is TGTGCCAGCAGCTCCGGAGGGGGCCGGGGACTGTTTTTT. This translates into CASSSGGGRGLFF.

This clonotype was counted a few times. This chain uses TRBV6-6 with TRBJ1-5; D might be TRBD1 (5 bases). CDR3 length: 15 residues. V lost 0 bases and J lost 3, with 9 bases in between. Looked up from germline, CDR1 is MNHNY and CDR2 is SVGAGI (reference sequence). The CDR3 loop reads CASSYSPQDNQPQHF. CDR3 nucleotides: TGTGCCAGCAGTTACTCCCCACAGGACAATCAGCCCCAGCATTTT.

Ten or more counts support this clonotype. The chain has TRBV6-5 and TRBJ2-5, with D maybe TRBD1 (5 bases). Trimming removed 3 bases at V and 1 base at J, with 9 bases between. Germline-derived CDR1 and CDR2 are MNHEY and SVGAGI. The CDR3 covers 14 residues. The chain's CDR3 is CASSYRGFQETQYF. DNA for the CDR3: TGTGCCAGCAGTTATAGGGGTTTCCAAGAGACCCAGTACTTC.

Ten or more counts support this clonotype. The V and J genes are TRBV10-2 and TRBJ1-5, with 7 positions matching TRBD1. V gave up 6 bases and J gave up 6 bases; unmatched junction bases: 8. This CDR3 comprises 14 residues. The germline V gene has CDR1 WSHSY and CDR2 SAAADI. In DNA, the CDR3 is TGCGCCAGCAGCAAGACAGGGTTGGGTCAGCCCCAGCATTTT. Translating it yields CASSKTGLGQPQHF.

This clonotype was found a few times. V gene TRBV20-1 combines with J gene TRBJ2-3; D is tentatively TRBD1 or TRBD2 (5 bases each). Trimming took 5 bases from V and 1 from J, leaving 19 bases between them. In germline, CDR1 is DFQATT, CDR2 SNEGSKA (reference sequence). The CDR3 has 16 amino acids. Written as DNA, the CDR3 is TGCAGTGCTCTCCGGGACGCCGGCCGAGGCACAGATACGCAGTATTTT. Translated: CSALRDAGRGTDTQYF.

This clonotype was observed a handful of times. The rearrangement uses TRBV27 and TRBJ1-2; D unclear. Germline-derived CDR1 and CDR2 are MNHEY and SMNVEV (reference sequence). V was shortened by 0 bases and J by 6 bases, with 8 bases between the two germline ends. The length of the CDR3 is 13 residues. The CDR3 loop is CASSLSGKDGYTF. CDR3 nucleotide sequence: TGTGCCAGCAGTTTATCGGGGAAGGATGGCTACACCTTC.

In this sample, this clonotype turned up a few times. This chain joins TRBV10-3 and TRBJ2-7, with 9 bases fitting TRBD2. This CDR3 spans 15 amino acids. CDR1 is ENHRY, CDR2 SYGVKD, per germline. V lost 3 bases and J lost 0; bases outside the gene matches: 3. The CDR3: CAISDGSGSSYEQYF. DNA for the CDR3: TGTGCCATCAGTGACGGTAGCGGGAGCTCCTACGAGCAGTACTTC.

This clonotype was counted many times. The rearrangement joins TRBV6-5 to TRBJ2-7, with 11 bases aligning to TRBD2. After removal of 5 bases from V and 0 bases from J, the junction contained 6 bases not matched to a gene. CDR3 length: 16 amino acids. The germline CDR1 and CDR2 sequences are MNHEY and SVGAGI. Here the CDR3 DNA reads TGTGCCAGCAGTACCTCTAGCGGGAGGCCCTCCTACGAGCAGTACTTC. Translating it yields CASSTSSGRPSYEQYF.

At least ten counts were recorded for this clonotype. This sequence joins TRBV6-2 or TRBV6-3 and TRBJ2-3, with 9 bases that match TRBD2. This CDR3 spans 15 amino acids. V was pared by 7 bases and J by 2 bases, with 7 bases of the junction left unmatched. CDR1 and CDR2 (germline): MNHEY, SVGEGT. The chain's CDR3 is CASTQRGVLTDTQYF. The CDR3 nucleotides are TGTGCCAGCACCCAGCGGGGGGTCCTCACAGATACGCAGTATTTT.

This clonotype was recorded a few times. The rearrangement joins TRBV12-3 or TRBV12-4 to TRBJ2-5, with D perhaps TRBD2 (5 bases). V was pared by 3 bases and J by 1 base, with 12 bases between. This CDR3 comprises 15 residues. CDR3 coding DNA: TGTGCCAGCAGTTTTTATAGGACTGCCCAAGAGACCCAGTACTTC. Protein: CASSFYRTAQETQYF.

This clonotype occurred many times. This sequence joins TRBV4-3 and TRBJ1-6; D is unresolved. V lost 0 bases and J 5 bases, leaving 8 bases between the germline ends. The germline CDR1 and CDR2 sequences are LGHNA and YSLEER. The CDR3 has 15 amino acids. The CDR3 DNA sequence: TGCGCCAGCAGCCAAGAGGCGTGGGATAATTCACCCCTCCACTTT. It specifies CASSQEAWDNSPLHF.

This clonotype was seen a handful of times. This chain links TRBV2 with TRBJ2-1; TRBD1 agrees at 7 bases. Germline CDR1 reads SNHLY; CDR2 reads FYNNEI. V shed 8 bases and J 0 bases; nucleotides not matched to a gene: 1. This CDR3 region has 13 residues. CDR3 residues: CASRDSSYNEQFF. CDR3 DNA sequence: TGTGCCAGCCGGGACAGCTCCTACAATGAGCAGTTCTTC.

This clonotype came up a few times. The chain uses TRBV2 and TRBJ2-3, with TRBD2 matching 7 bases. V trimming: 7 bases; J trimming: 2 bases; junction bases outside the gene matches: 12. Germline lookup yields CDR1 SNHLY and CDR2 FYNNEI. The CDR3 has 16 amino acids. The DNA for the CDR3 is TGTGCCAGCATTCCCCGGCGGCGGGGGAACACAGATACGCAGTATTTT. This encodes CASIPRRRGNTDTQYF.

Remarks on this clonotype: A much larger clonotype is one base distant, so this may be a read error. CDR3 in amino acids: CSARIRGFGYTF. CDR3 bases: TGCAGTGCTAGAATACGGGGCTTTGGCTACACCTTC. The V gene is TRBV20-1, the J gene TRBJ1-2; weak D call: TRBD1 (5 bases). V dropped 2 bases and J dropped 7 bases, with 11 bases sitting between them. The length of the CDR3 is 12 residues. Germline V CDR1 and CDR2: DFQATT, SNEGSKA (reference sequence).